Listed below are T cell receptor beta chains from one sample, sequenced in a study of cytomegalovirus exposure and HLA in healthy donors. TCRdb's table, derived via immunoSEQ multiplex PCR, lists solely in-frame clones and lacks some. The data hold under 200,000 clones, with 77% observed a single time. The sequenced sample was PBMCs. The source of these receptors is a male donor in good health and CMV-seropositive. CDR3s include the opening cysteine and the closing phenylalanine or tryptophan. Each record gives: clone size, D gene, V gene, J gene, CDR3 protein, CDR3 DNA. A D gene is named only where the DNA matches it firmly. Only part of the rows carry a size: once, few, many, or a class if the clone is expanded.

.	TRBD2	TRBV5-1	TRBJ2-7	CASSRASGGTSYEQYF	TGCGCCAGCAGTAGAGCTAGCGGGGGGACCTCCTACGAGCAGTACTTC
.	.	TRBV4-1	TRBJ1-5	CASGPLEQGLNQPQHF	TGCGCCAGCGGCCCCTTAGAACAGGGTCTGAATCAGCCCCAGCATTTT
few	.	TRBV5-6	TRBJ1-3	CASSWAGSGNTIYF	TGTGCCAGCAGTTGGGCCGGCTCTGGAAACACCATATATTTT
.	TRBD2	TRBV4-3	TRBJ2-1	CASSQYRGGWEFF	TGCGCCAGCAGCCAATATCGCGGGGGGTGGGAGTTCTTC
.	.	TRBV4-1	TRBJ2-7	CASSQAYEQYF	TGCGCCAGCAGTCAGGCCTACGAGCAGTACTTC
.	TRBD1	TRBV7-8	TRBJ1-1	CASSLTGDVGTEAFF	TGTGCCAGCAGCTTAACAGGGGATGTCGGCACTGAAGCTTTCTTT
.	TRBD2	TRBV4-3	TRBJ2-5	CASSLGASGEETQYF	TGCGCCAGCAGCCTAGGGGCTAGCGGGGAAGAGACCCAGTACTTC
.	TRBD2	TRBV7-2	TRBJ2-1	CASSLAITSGGLNEQFF	TGTGCCAGCAGCTTAGCAATCACTAGCGGGGGGCTCAATGAGCAGTTCTTC
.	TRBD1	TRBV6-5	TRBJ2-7	CASSSRDRDEQYF	TGTGCCAGCAGTTCCCGGGACAGGGACGAGCAGTACTTC
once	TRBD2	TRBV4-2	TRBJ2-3	CASSPGLAGGADTQYF	TGTGCCAGCAGCCCGGGACTAGCGGGGGGGGCAGATACGCAGTATTTT
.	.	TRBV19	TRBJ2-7	CASSIVLHGQNDEQYF	TGTGCCAGTAGTATAGTACTACACGGACAGAACGACGAGCAGTACTTC
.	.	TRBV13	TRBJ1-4	CASSLTATNEKLFF	TGTGCCAGCAGCTTAACGGCAACTAATGAAAAACTGTTTTTT
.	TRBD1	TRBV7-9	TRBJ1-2	CASRGTGETNYGYTF	TGTGCCAGCAGGGGGACAGGGGAAACTAACTATGGCTACACCTTC
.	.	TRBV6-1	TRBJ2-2	CASSDAGRLTGELFF	TGTGCCAGCAGTGACGCGGGCAGGCTAACCGGGGAGCTGTTTTTT
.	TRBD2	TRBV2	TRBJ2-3	CASSDRLAADTQYF	TGTGCCAGCAGTGACCGACTAGCGGCAGATACGCAGTATTTT
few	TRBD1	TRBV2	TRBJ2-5	CASSGRQGVGETQYF	TGTGCCAGCAGTGGCAGACAGGGGGTAGGAGAGACCCAGTACTTC
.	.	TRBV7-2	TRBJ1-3	CASSMGSILNTIYF	TGTGCCAGCAGCATGGGGAGTATCTTAAACACCATATATTTT
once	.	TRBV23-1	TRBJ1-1	CASSQSQGSQAFF	TGCGCCAGCAGTCAATCTCAGGGGTCGCAAGCTTTCTTT
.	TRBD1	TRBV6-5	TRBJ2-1	CASRLQGAYNEQFF	TGTGCCAGCAGGTTACAGGGGGCCTACAATGAGCAGTTCTTC
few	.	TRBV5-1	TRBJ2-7	CASSLGQVYEQYF	TGCGCCAGCAGCTTGGGACAGGTCTACGAGCAGTACTTC
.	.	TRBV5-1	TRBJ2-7	CASSFGEMREQYF	TGCGCCAGCAGCTTCGGGGAGATGCGCGAGCAGTACTTC
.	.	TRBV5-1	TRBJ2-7	CASSLELDLAYEQYF	TGCGCCAGCAGCTTGGAGCTCGATTTGGCCTACGAGCAGTACTTC
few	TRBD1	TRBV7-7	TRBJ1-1	CASSPTGDNTEAFF	TGTGCTAGCAGCCCGACAGGGGATAACACTGAAGCTTTCTTT
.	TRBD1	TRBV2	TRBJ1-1	CASSGSRGVVNTEAFF	TGTGCCAGCAGTGGGTCCAGGGGGGTGGTGAACACTGAAGCTTTCTTT
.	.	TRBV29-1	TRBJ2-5	CSASRETQYF	TGCAGCGCCTCCCGGGAGACCCAGTACTTC
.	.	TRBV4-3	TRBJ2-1	CASSQDIGGYEGPPGEQFF	TGCGCCAGCAGCCAAGATATTGGTGGGTACGAGGGCCCCCCTGGAGAGCAGTTCTTC
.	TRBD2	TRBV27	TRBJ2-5	CASRGEGNQETQYF	TGTGCCAGCAGGGGGGAGGGGAACCAAGAGACCCAGTACTTC
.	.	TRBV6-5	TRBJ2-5	CASGFGTQYF	TGTGCCAGCGGCTTTGGGACCCAGTACTTC
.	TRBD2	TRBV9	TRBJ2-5	CASSVEASGGMTETQYF	TGTGCCAGCAGCGTAGAGGCTAGCGGGGGCATGACGGAGACCCAGTACTTC
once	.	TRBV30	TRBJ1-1	CAWSVGSTEAFF	TGTGCCTGGAGTGTGGGCAGTACTGAAGCTTTCTTT
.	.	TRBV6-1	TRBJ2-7	CASSVYPSGGPYEQYF	TGTGCCAGCAGTGTGTACCCCTCCGGGGGGCCCTACGAGCAGTACTTC
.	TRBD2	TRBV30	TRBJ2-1	CAWSVQKAGGPSSYNEQFF	TGTGCCTGGAGTGTACAGAAAGCGGGGGGGCCTAGCTCCTACAATGAGCAGTTCTTC
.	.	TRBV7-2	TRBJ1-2	CASSGAGLNYGYTF	TGTGCCAGCAGCGGGGCGGGGCTTAACTATGGCTACACCTTC
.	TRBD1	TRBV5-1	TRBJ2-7	CASSWGGTGGGEQYF	TGCGCCAGCAGCTGGGGGGGTACAGGGGGCGGCGAGCAGTACTTC
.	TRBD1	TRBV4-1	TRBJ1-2	CASSQVDRDYGYTF	TGCGCCAGCAGCCAAGTCGACAGGGACTATGGCTACACCTTC
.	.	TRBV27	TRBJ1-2	CASKRGTNYGYTF	TGTGCCAGCAAGAGAGGTACTAACTATGGCTACACCTTC
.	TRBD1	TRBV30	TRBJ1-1	CACTLDRANTEAFF	TGTGCCTGCACTCTGGACAGGGCGAACACTGAAGCTTTCTTT
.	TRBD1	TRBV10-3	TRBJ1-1	CAISRTGPFTEAFF	TGTGCCATCAGTCGGACAGGGCCATTCACTGAAGCTTTCTTT
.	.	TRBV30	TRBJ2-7	CAWGPEVSARAGSYEQYF	TGTGCCTGGGGCCCCGAGGTGAGTGCGAGGGCCGGGTCCTACGAGCAGTACTTC
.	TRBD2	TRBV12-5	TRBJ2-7	CASGLAGTSGTYEQYF	TGTGCTAGTGGTTTGGCCGGGACTAGCGGAACCTACGAGCAGTACTTC